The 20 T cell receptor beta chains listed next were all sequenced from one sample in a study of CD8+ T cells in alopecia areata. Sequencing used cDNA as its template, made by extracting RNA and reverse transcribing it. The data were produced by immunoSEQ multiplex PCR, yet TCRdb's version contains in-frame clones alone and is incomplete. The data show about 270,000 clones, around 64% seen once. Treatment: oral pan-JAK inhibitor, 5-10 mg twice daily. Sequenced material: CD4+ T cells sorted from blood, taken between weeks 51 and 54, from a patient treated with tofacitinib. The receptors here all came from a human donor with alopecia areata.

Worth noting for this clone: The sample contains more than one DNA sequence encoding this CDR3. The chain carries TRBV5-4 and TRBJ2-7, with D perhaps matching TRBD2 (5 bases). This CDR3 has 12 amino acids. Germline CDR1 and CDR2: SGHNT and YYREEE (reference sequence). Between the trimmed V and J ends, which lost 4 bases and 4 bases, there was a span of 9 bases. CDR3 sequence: CASSLRGYEQYF. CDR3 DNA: TGTGCCAGCAGCCTCCGAGGGTACGAGCAGTACTTC.

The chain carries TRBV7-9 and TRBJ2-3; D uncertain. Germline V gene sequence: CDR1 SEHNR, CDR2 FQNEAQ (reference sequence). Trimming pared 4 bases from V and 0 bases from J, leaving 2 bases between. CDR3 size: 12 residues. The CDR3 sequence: CASSYSTDTQYF. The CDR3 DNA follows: TGTGCCAGCAGCTACAGCACAGATACGCAGTATTTT.

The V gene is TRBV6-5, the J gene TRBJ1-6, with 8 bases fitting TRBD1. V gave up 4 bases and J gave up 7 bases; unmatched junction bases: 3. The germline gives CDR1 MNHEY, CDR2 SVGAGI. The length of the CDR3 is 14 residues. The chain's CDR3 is CASSFDRGNSPLHF. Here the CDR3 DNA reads TGTGCCAGCAGTTTTGACAGGGGAAATTCACCCCTCCACTTT.

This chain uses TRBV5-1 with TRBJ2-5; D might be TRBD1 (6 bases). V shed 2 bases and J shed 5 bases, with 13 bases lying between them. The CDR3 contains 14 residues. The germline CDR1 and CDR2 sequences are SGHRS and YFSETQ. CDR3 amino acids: CASSFGTPGETQYF. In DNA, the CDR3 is TGCGCCAGCAGCTTCGGGACACCGGGGGAGACCCAGTACTTC.

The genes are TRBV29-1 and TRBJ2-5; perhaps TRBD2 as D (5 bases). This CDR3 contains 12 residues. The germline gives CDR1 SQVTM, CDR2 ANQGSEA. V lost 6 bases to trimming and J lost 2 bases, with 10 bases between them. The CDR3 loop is CSVDPGQETQYF. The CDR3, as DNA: TGCAGCGTAGATCCGGGGCAAGAGACCCAGTACTTC.

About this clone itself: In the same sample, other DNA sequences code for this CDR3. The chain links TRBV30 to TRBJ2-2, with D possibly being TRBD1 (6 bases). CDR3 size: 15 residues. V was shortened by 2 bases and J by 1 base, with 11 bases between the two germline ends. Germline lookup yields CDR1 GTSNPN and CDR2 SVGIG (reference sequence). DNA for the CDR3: TGTGCCTGGAGTCCTCTGGACAGGAACACCGGGGAGCTGTTTTTT. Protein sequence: CAWSPLDRNTGELFF.

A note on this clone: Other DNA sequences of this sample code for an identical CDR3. The CDR3 DNA sequence: TGCAGTGCTAGACTCAACACTGAAGCTTTCTTT. Its translation: CSARLNTEAFF. The rearrangement uses TRBV20-1 and TRBJ1-1; no definite D call. Germline-derived CDR1 and CDR2 are DFQATT and SNEGSKA (reference sequence). This CDR3 has 11 residues. Trimming shortened V by 2 bases and J by 2 bases, and 3 bases separated the two germline ends.

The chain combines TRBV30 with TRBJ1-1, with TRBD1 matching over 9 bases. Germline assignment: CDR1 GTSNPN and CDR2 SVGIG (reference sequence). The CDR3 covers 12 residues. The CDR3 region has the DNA TGTGCACACGACAGGGGGGACACTGAAGCTTTCTTT. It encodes CAHDRGDTEAFF.

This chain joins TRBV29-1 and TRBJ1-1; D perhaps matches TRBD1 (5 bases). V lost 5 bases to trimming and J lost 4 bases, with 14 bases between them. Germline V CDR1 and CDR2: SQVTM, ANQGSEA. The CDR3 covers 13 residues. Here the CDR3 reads CSVPGGVVTEAFF. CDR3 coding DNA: TGCAGCGTTCCCGGGGGGGTGGTCACTGAAGCTTTCTTT.

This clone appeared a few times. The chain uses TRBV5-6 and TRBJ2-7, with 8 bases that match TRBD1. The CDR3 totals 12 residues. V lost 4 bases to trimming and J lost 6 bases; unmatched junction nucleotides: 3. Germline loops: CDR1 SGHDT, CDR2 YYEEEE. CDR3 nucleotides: TGTGCCAGCAGCACAGGGGGAGCCGAGCAGTACTTC. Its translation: CASSTGGAEQYF.

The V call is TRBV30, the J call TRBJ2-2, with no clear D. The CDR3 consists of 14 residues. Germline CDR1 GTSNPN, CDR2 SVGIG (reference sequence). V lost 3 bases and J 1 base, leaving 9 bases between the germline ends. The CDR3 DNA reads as TGTGCCTGGAGCAGGACCGAGAACACCGGGGAGCTGTTTTTT. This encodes CAWSRTENTGELFF.

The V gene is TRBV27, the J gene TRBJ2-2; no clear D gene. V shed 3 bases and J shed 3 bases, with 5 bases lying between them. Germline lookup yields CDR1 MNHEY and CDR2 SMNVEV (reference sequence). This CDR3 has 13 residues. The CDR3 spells CASSLGYTGELFF. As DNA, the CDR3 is TGTGCCAGCAGTTTGGGATACACCGGGGAGCTGTTTTTT.

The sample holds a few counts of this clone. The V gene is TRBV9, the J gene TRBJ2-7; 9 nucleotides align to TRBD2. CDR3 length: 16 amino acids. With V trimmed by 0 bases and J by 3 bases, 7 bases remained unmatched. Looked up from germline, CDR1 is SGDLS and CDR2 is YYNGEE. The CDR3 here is CASSVAASGAYYEQYF. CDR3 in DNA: TGTGCCAGCAGCGTAGCGGCTAGCGGGGCCTACTACGAGCAGTACTTC.

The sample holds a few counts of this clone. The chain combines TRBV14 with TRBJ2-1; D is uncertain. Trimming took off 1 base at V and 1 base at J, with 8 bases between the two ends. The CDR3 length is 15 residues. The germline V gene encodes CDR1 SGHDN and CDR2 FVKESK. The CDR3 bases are TGTGCCAGCAGCCAAGTCCGCGGATCCTACAATGAGCAGTTCTTC. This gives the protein CASSQVRGSYNEQFF.

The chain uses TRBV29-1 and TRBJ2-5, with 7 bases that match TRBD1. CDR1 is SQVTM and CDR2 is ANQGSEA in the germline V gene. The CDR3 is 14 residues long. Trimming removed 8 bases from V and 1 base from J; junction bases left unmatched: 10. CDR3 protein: CSSSVGGTQETQYF. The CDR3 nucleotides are TGCAGCTCAAGTGTAGGGGGCACCCAAGAGACCCAGTACTTC.

Here the CDR3 reads CAWVPLTGGLYEQYF. CDR3 DNA sequence: TGTGCCTGGGTTCCTCTTACAGGGGGCTTATACGAGCAGTACTTC. The chain has TRBV30 and TRBJ2-7, with 9 bases identical to TRBD1. Germline-derived CDR1 and CDR2 are GTSNPN and SVGIG (reference sequence). With 5 bases clipped from V and 4 bases from J, the junction kept 12 bases outside the gene matches. The CDR3 contains 15 residues.

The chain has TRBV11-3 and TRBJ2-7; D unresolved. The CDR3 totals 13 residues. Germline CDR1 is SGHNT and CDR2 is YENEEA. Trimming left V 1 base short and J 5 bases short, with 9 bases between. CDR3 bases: TGTGCCAGCAGCTTAGGTCCTCCAAACGAGCAGTACTTC. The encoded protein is CASSLGPPNEQYF.

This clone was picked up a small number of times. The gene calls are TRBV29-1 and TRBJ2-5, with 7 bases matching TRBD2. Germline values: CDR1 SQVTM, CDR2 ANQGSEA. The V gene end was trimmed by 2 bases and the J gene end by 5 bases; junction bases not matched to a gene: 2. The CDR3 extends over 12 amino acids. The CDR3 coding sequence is TGCAGCGTTGAACCGGGAGGTGAGACCCAGTACTTC. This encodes CSVEPGGETQYF.

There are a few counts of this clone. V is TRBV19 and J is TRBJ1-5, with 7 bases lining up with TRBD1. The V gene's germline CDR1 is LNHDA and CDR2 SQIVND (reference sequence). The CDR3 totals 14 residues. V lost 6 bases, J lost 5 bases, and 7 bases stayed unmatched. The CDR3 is CASSPTGSDQPQHF. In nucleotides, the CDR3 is TGTGCCAGTAGCCCGACAGGGTCCGATCAGCCCCAGCATTTT. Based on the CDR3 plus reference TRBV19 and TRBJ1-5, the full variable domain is DGGITQSPKYLFRKEGQNVTLSCEQNLNHDAMYWYRQDPGQGLRLIYYSQIVNDFQKGDIAEGYSVSREKKESFPLTVTSAQKNPTAFYLCASSPTGSDQPQHFGDGTRLSIL.

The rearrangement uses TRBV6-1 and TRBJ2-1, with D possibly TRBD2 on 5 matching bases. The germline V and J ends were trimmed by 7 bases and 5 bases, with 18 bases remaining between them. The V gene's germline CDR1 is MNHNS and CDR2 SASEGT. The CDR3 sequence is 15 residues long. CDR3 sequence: CASILGLGFNNEQFF. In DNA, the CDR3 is TGTGCCAGCATCCTCGGACTGGGGTTTAACAATGAGCAGTTCTTC.